Shown below are 18 T cell receptor beta chains from a single sample sequenced in a study of T cell responses to AZD1222 COVID-19 vaccine. The repertoire was sequenced with immunoSEQ multiplex PCR; TCRdb's copy has only in-frame clones and lacks some. The repertoire holds under 70,000 clones, with 80% to 90% as singletons. Sequences were derived from peripheral blood, sampled on day 0 of AZD1222 vaccination. All receptors come from an adult in good health.

The chain joins TRBV6-5 to TRBJ1-5; D ambiguous. The germline gives CDR1 MNHEY, CDR2 SVGAGI. The CDR3 has 13 amino acids. The ends were cut back, 5 bases at V and 7 bases at J, with 12 bases in the middle. CDR3 amino acids: CASSLEVWQPQHF. The CDR3 DNA reads as TGTGCCAGCAGTCTAGAGGTTTGGCAGCCCCAGCATTTT.

This chain links TRBV12-3 or TRBV12-4 with TRBJ1-2; D gene unclear. V was shortened by 4 bases and J by 4 bases, with 10 bases between the two germline ends. This CDR3 has 13 residues. CDR3 in amino acids: CASSSRLGYGYTF. In DNA form, the CDR3 reads TGTGCCAGCAGTTCTCGGTTGGGCTATGGCTACACCTTC.

This rearrangement joins TRBV7-3 to TRBJ2-2; TRBD2 matches 10 bases. Germline-derived CDR1 and CDR2 are SGHTA and FQGTGA. The CDR3 is 19 amino acids. V gave up 1 base and J gave up 4 bases; unmatched junction bases: 12. DNA of the CDR3: TGTGCCAGCAGCTTAATCCCAGCGGGAGGGCCCAATGGCACCGGGGAGCTGTTTTTT. Protein product: CASSLIPAGGPNGTGELFF.

The chain uses TRBV28 and TRBJ1-1; D is uncertain. Trimming cost V 7 bases and J 7 bases, with 16 bases left between them. The CDR3 has 13 amino acids. The germline gives CDR1 MDHEN, CDR2 SYDVKM. The CDR3 nucleotides are TGTGCCAGCACCTCGAGAGGGTCAGATGAAGCTTTCTTT. Encoded protein: CASTSRGSDEAFF.

The gene calls are TRBV6-5 and TRBJ2-7, with a possible D match to TRBD2 (5 bases). V gave up 5 bases and J gave up 1 base, with 12 bases separating them. Germline CDR1 and CDR2: MNHEY and SVGAGI. This CDR3 region has 14 residues. The CDR3 DNA reads as TGTGCCAGCAGTATAGAGGGCATGTCCTACGAGCAGTACTTC. Encoded protein: CASSIEGMSYEQYF.

This sequence joins TRBV6-2 or TRBV6-3 and TRBJ2-5, with D uncertain. Germline CDR1 and CDR2: MNHEY and SVGEGT. The CDR3 loop spans 11 amino acids. Trimming pared 4 bases from V and 5 bases from J, leaving 5 bases between. CDR3 nucleotide sequence: TGTGCCAGCAGTTGGGCGGAGACCCAGTACTTC. The encoded protein is CASSWAETQYF.

This clone was seen only once. The J gene is TRBJ2-7, the V gene TRBV9; 10 positions agree with TRBD1. Trimming at V came to 3 bases and at J to 5 bases, leaving 8 bases not matched to a gene. Per the germline V gene, CDR1 is SGDLS and CDR2 is YYNGEE. There are 15 residues in the CDR3. The CDR3 loop is CASSALTGGFNEQYF. The CDR3 DNA reads as TGTGCCAGCAGCGCGTTGACAGGGGGCTTTAACGAGCAGTACTTC.

The V call is TRBV29-1, the J call TRBJ2-7; D is unclear. The CDR3 totals 12 residues. Trimming pared 2 bases from V and 0 bases from J, leaving 5 bases between. CDR1 is SQVTM and CDR2 is ANQGSEA in the germline V gene. As DNA, the CDR3 is TGCAGCGTTGAACTGGGCTCCTACGAGCAGTACTTC. This codes for CSVELGSYEQYF.

This clone was seen only once. This chain connects TRBV14 to TRBJ2-1, with D unresolved. V gave up 5 bases and J gave up 0 bases, with 8 bases separating them. The germline CDR1 and CDR2 sequences are SGHDN and FVKESK. The CDR3 is made up of 14 amino acids. For the CDR3, the DNA is TGTGCCAGCAGCATGACGGCCTCCTACAATGAGCAGTTCTTC. Translation gives CASSMTASYNEQFF.

This chain links TRBV19 with TRBJ1-5, with 11 bases identical to TRBD1. Germline trimming cut 5 bases from V and 6 bases from J; bases unmatched to any gene: 6. The CDR3 is 15 residues long. Germline V gene data show CDR1 as LNHDA and CDR2 as SQIVND (reference sequence). In DNA, the CDR3 is TGTGCCAGTAGTTTCCCGGACAGGGGGCCTCAGCCCCAGCATTTT. The encoded protein is CASSFPDRGPQPQHF.

V usage is TRBV2 and J usage is TRBJ1-3; D may be TRBD1 (6 bases). The CDR3 totals 18 residues. Trimming shortened V by 3 bases and J by 0 bases, and 18 bases separated the two germline ends. Germline CDR1 reads SNHLY; CDR2 reads FYNNEI. CDR3 region: CASSDPDAGDTSGNTIYF. The CDR3 DNA reads as TGTGCCAGCAGTGACCCGGACGCAGGGGACACCTCTGGAAACACCATATATTTT.

This clone was counted between two and nine times. V and J are TRBV6-6 and TRBJ1-5; D is uncertain. V shed 2 bases and J shed 9 bases, with 20 bases lying between them. The CDR3 extends over 16 amino acids. CDR1 and CDR2 (germline): MNHNY, SVGAGI (reference sequence). CDR3 sequence (DNA): TGTGCCAGCAGTTACCCCACCTTTGAGATAGCCGGGCCCCAGCATTTT. It translates to CASSYPTFEIAGPQHF.

The rearrangement uses TRBV7-2 and TRBJ2-5; no clear D gene. V shed 1 base and J shed 5 bases, with 8 bases lying between them. The CDR3 spans 13 residues. Per germline, CDR1 SGHTA and CDR2 FQGNSA. CDR3 sequence: CASSLGGPETQYF. CDR3 in DNA: TGTGCCAGCAGCTTAGGCGGACCGGAGACCCAGTACTTC.

V is TRBV9 and J is TRBJ2-2; 7 bases are a match to TRBD2. Germline loops: CDR1 SGDLS, CDR2 YYNGEE. The CDR3 spans 15 residues. With 4 bases clipped from V and 6 bases from J, the junction kept 9 bases outside the gene matches. The CDR3 coding sequence is TGTGCCAGCAGCTTTCAGGGCGGGAGACCCGGGGAGCTGTTTTTT. Residues: CASSFQGGRPGELFF.

This clone was seen a single time. DNA of the CDR3: TGTGCCTGGAGTGTAGGGCCCCGAAATCAGCCCCAGCATTTT. Amino acids: CAWSVGPRNQPQHF. This chain connects TRBV30 to TRBJ1-5; D is unresolved. V lost 0 bases, J lost 4 bases, and 10 bases lay in between. The CDR3 length is 14 residues. Germline CDR1 is GTSNPN and CDR2 is SVGIG (reference sequence).

This clone was seen once. This rearrangement joins TRBV6-5 to TRBJ1-1, with 7 nucleotides matching TRBD1. Trimming removed 2 bases from V and 6 bases from J; junction bases left unmatched: 6. Germline values: CDR1 MNHEY, CDR2 SVGAGI. The CDR3 loop spans 14 amino acids. CDR3 in DNA: TGTGCCAGCAGTTACGGGCAGGGGGTAGCTGAAGCTTTCTTT. It codes for CASSYGQGVAEAFF.

This rearrangement joins TRBV4-3 to TRBJ2-2; D gene ambiguous. Trimming stripped 1 base from V and 3 bases from J, with 15 bases between. Germline assignment: CDR1 LGHNA and CDR2 YSLEER. CDR3 length equals 17 residues. CDR3 in DNA: TGCGCCAGCAGCCAAGGTCAAGGTGGCGGTTACACCGGGGAGCTGTTTTTT. Residues: CASSQGQGGGYTGELFF.

This chain links TRBV15 with TRBJ1-1; D gene ambiguous. CDR3 length: 13 amino acids. Germline V gene lookup returns CDR1 LNHNV and CDR2 YYDKDF (reference sequence). The ends were cut back, 5 bases at V and 0 bases at J, with 7 bases in the middle. The CDR3 coding sequence is TGTGCCACCAGCCCCCGATTGAACACTGAAGCTTTCTTT. Encoded protein: CATSPRLNTEAFF.